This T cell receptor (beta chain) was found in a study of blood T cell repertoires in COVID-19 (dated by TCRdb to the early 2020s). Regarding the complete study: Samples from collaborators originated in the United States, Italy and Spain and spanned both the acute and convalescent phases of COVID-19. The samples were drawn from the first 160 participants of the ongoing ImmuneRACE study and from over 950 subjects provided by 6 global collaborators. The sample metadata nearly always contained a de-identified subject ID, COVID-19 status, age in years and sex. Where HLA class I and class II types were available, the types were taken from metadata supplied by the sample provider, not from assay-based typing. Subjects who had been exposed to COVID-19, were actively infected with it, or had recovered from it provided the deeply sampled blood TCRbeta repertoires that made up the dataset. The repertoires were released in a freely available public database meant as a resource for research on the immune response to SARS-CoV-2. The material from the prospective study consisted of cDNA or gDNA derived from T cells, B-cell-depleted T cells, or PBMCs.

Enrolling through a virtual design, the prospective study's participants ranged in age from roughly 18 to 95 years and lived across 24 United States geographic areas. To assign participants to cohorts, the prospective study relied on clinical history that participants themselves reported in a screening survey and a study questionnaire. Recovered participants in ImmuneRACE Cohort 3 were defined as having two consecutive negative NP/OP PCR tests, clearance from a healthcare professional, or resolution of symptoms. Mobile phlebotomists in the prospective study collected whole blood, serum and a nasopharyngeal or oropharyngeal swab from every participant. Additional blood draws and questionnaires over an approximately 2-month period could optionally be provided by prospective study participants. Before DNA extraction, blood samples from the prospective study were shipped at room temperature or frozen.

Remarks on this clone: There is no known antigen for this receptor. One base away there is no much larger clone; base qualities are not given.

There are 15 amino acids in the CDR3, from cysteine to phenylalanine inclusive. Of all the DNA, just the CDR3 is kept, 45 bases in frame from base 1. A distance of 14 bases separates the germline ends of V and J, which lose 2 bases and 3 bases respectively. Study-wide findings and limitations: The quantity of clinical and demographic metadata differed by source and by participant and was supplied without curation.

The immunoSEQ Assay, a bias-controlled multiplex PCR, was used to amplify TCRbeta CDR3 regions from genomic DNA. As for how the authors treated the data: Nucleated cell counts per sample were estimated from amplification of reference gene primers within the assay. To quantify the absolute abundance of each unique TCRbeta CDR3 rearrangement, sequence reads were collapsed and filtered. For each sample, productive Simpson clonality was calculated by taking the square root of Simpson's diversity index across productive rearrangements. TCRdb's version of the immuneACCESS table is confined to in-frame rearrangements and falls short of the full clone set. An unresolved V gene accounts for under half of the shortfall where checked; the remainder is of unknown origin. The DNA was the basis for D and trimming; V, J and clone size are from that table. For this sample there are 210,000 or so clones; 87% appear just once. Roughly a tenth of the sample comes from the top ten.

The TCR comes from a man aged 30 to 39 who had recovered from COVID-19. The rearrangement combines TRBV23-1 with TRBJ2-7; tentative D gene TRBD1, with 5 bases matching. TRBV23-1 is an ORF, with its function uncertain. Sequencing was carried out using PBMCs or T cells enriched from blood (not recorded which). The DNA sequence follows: TGCGCCAGCAGTCAAAACCCGAGACAGTACTACGAGCAGTACTTC. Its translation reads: CASSQNPRQYYEQYF.